These T cell receptor beta chains were read from a single sample in a study of blood T cell repertoires in COVID-19. This table comes from immunoSEQ multiplex PCR, and its TCRdb copy is limited to in-frame clones, with some not included. The top ten clones hold around 6.9% of a sample with fewer than 200,000 clones, 80% of them seen once. Source material: peripheral blood. These receptors were collected from a man in his 60s with acute or convalescent COVID-19. Each CDR3 is given with its conserved first and last residue. The order of the fields is clone size, V gene, J gene, D gene, CDR3 DNA, CDR3 protein. D genes are given only for firm matches. Clone size is stated in some rows and not others, as once, few, many or a class when expanded.

>NA|TRBV3-1/TRBV3-2|TRBJ2-7|TRBD2
TGTGCCAGCAGCCCGACTAGCGGGAGGGAGCAGTACTTC
CASSPTSGREQYF
>NA|TRBV20-1|TRBJ2-5|TRBD2
TGCAGTGCTAGTGCCGGGACTAGCGGAAAAGAGACCCAGTACTTC
CSASAGTSGKETQYF
>NA|TRBV7-8|TRBJ1-5|NA
TGTGCCAGCAGCTTAAACAGTAATCAGCCCCAGCATTTT
CASSLNSNQPQHF
>NA|TRBV7-3|TRBJ2-3|NA
TGTGCCAGCAGCTTACAGGGGCCCAGCACAGATACGCAGTATTTT
CASSLQGPSTDTQYF
>NA|TRBV6-5|TRBJ2-1|TRBD2
TGTGCCAGCAGTTCTAGCGGCGGGGTATCCTACAATGAGCAGTTCTTC
CASSSSGGVSYNEQFF
>NA|TRBV9|TRBJ2-7|TRBD2
TGTGCCAGCAGCGTTGCTAGCGGGGGAAACGAGCAGTACTTC
CASSVASGGNEQYF
>NA|TRBV12-3/TRBV12-4|TRBJ2-3|NA
TGTGCCAGCAGTTTCGCGTCGACAGATACGCAGTATTTT
CASSFASTDTQYF
>NA|TRBV4-1|TRBJ2-4|TRBD2
TGCGCCAGCAGCCAAGATCACTCGTTCGGGGGGGGCCCCCAAAACATTCAGTACTTC
CASSQDHSFGGGPQNIQYF
>NA|TRBV29-1|TRBJ1-2|NA
TGCAGCGTTGAAGGTTATGACTATGGCTACACCTTC
CSVEGYDYGYTF
>NA|TRBV2|TRBJ1-6|NA
TGTGCCAGCAGTGAAACGAGGACAGTCAATTCACCCCTCCACTTT
CASSETRTVNSPLHF
>NA|TRBV4-1|TRBJ1-3|TRBD1
TGCGCCAGCAGCCAGACCGGGACAGACGTCTCTGGAAACACCATATATTTT
CASSQTGTDVSGNTIYF
>once|TRBV4-3|TRBJ2-1|TRBD2
TGCGCCAGCAGCCAAGTTTCGGGGGGGCTAGGTGAGCAGTTCTTC
CASSQVSGGLGEQFF
>few|TRBV19|TRBJ1-1|TRBD1
TGTGCCAGTAGTCTACAGGGGGCGGGGTACCCTGAAGCTTTCTTT
CASSLQGAGYPEAFF
>NA|TRBV2|TRBJ1-5|NA
TGTGCCAGCAGGCGACTTGAGGAGGGGCCCCAGCATTTT
CASRRLEEGPQHF
>NA|TRBV2|TRBJ1-4|TRBD1
TGTGCCAGCAGTGTCACCGGGACAGAGTCAATGGTGAGGGAAAAACTGTTTTTT
CASSVTGTESMVREKLFF
>NA|TRBV3-1/TRBV3-2|TRBJ2-5|NA
TGTGCCAGCAGCCAAGTTAGCGGAAACCAAGAGACCCAGTACTTC
CASSQVSGNQETQYF
>NA|TRBV7-3|TRBJ2-3|NA
TGTGCCAGCAGCCAAACACCGGATACGCAGTATTTT
CASSQTPDTQYF
>once|TRBV7-9|TRBJ2-5|TRBD1
TGTGCCAGCAGCTCGGGACAGGGATGGAACTTC
CASSSGQGWNF